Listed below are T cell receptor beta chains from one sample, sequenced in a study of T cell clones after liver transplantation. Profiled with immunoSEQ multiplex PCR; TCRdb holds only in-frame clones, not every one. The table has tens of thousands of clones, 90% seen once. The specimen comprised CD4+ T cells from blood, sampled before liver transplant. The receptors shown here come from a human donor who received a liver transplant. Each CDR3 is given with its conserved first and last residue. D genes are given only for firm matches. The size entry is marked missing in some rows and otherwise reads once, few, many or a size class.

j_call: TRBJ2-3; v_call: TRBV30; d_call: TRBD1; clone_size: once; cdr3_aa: CAALKRDRATDTQYF; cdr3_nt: TGTGCCGCCTTGAAACGGGACAGGGCCACAGATACGCAGTATTTT
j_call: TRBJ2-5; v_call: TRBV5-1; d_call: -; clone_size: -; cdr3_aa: CASSFGNQETQYF; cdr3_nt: TGCGCCAGCAGCTTTGGCAATCAAGAGACCCAGTACTTC
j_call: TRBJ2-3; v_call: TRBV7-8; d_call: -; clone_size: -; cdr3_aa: CASSLEQILDTQYF; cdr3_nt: TGTGCCAGCAGCTTAGAACAAATACTGGATACGCAGTATTTT
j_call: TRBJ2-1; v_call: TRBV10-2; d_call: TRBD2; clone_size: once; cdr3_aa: CASSGGRADNEQFF; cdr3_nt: TGCGCCAGCAGTGGCGGGAGGGCCGACAATGAGCAGTTCTTC
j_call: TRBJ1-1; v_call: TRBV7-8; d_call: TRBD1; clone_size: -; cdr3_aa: CASSFLPTGGSASTEAFF; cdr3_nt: TGTGCCAGCAGCTTCCTACCGACAGGGGGCTCCGCTTCCACTGAAGCTTTCTTT
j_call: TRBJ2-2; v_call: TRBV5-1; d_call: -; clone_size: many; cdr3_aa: CASSFRALETANTGELFF; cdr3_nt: TGCGCCAGCAGCTTTAGGGCATTGGAAACTGCGAACACCGGGGAGCTGTTTTTT
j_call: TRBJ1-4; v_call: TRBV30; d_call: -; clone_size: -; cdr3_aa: CAWSVSEKLFF; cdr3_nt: TGTGCCTGGAGTGTATCCGAAAAACTGTTTTTT
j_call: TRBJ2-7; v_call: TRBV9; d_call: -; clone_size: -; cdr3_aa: CASSPPGKGASEQYF; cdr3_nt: TGTGCCAGCAGCCCCCCCGGGAAGGGCGCATCCGAGCAGTACTTC
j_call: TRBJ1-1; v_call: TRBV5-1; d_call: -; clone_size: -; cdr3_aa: CASSLVAGVNTEAFF; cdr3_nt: TGCGCCAGCAGCTTGGTGGCGGGAGTGAACACTGAAGCTTTCTTT
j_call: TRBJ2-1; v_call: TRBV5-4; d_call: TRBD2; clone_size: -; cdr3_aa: CASSFGTSGRRDEQFF; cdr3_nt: TGTGCCAGCAGCTTCGGGACTAGCGGGAGGAGAGATGAGCAGTTCTTC
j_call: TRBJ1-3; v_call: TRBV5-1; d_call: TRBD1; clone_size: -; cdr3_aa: CASSLVGQGAGNTIYF; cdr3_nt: TGCGCCAGCAGCTTGGTAGGACAGGGGGCTGGAAACACCATATATTTT
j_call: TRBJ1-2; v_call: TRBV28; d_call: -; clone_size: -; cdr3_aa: CASSLLPGLSYGYTF; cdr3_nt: TGTGCCAGCAGTTTACTACCCGGGTTGAGCTATGGCTACACCTTC
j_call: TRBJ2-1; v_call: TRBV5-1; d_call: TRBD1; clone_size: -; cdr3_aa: CASSHGQGTYNEQFF; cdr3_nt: TGCGCCAGCAGCCACGGACAGGGAACCTACAATGAGCAGTTCTTC
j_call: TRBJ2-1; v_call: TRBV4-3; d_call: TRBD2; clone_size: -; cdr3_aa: CASSQGREGLYEQFF; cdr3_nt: TGCGCCAGCAGCCAGGGGCGGGAGGGCCTTTATGAGCAGTTCTTC
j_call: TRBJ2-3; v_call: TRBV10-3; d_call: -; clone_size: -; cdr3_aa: CASLGVDSDTQYF; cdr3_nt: TGTGCCTCCCTAGGGGTTGACTCAGATACGCAGTATTTT
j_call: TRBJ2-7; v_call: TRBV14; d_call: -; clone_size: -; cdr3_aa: CASSQGGWFPLYEQYF; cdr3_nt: TGTGCCAGCAGCCAAGGTGGCTGGTTCCCTCTCTACGAGCAGTACTTC
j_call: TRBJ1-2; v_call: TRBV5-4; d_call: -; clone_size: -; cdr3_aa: CASSLIRETGDGYTF; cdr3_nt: TGTGCCAGCAGCTTGATTAGGGAGACAGGAGATGGCTACACCTTC
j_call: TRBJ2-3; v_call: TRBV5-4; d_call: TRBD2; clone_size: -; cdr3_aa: CASSLVGLAPDTQYF; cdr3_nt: TGTGCCAGCAGCTTGGTGGGACTAGCGCCAGATACGCAGTATTTT
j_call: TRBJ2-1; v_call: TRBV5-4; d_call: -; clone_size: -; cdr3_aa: CASSPIRGDEQFF; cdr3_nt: TGTGCCAGCAGCCCCATTAGGGGGGATGAGCAGTTCTTC
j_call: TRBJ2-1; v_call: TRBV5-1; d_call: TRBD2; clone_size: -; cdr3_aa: CASSAWGTSGRYNEQFF; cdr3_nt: TGCGCCAGCAGCGCATGGGGCACTAGCGGGAGGTACAATGAGCAGTTCTTC
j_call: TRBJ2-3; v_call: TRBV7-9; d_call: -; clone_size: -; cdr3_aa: CASSLGWTGQTTDTQYF; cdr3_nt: TGTGCCAGCAGCTTAGGATGGACTGGACAAACCACAGATACGCAGTATTTT
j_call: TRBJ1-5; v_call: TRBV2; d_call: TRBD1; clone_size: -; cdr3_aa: CASRSGQGVSVQPQHF; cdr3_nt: TGTGCCAGCAGGTCGGGACAGGGGGTGTCGGTTCAGCCCCAGCATTTT
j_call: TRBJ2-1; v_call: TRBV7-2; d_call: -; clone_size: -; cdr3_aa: CASSQRRGGSYNEQFF; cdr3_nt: TGTGCCAGCAGTCAACGCCGGGGCGGCTCCTACAATGAGCAGTTCTTC
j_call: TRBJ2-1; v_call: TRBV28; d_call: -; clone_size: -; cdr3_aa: CASSSPNEQFF; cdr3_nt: TGTGCCAGCAGTTCCCCGAATGAGCAGTTCTTC
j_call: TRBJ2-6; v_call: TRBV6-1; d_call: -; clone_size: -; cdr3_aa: CASSKVRGANVLTF; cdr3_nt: TGTGCCAGCAGTAAAGTAAGGGGGGCCAACGTCCTGACTTTC
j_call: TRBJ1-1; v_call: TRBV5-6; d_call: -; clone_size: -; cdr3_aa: CASSKNTEAFF; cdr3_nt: TGTGCCAGCAGCAAGAACACTGAAGCTTTCTTT
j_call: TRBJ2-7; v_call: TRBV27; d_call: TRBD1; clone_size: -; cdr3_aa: CASSLTGALYEQYF; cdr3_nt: TGTGCCAGCAGTTTGACAGGGGCCCTCTACGAGCAGTACTTC
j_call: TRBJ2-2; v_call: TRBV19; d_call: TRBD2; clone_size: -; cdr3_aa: CASSRRVAGANTGELFF; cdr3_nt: TGTGCCAGTAGTAGGCGGGTAGCGGGAGCGAACACCGGGGAGCTGTTTTTT
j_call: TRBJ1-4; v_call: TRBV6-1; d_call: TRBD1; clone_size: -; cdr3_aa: CASSEGDSNEKLFF; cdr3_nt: TGTGCCAGCAGTGAAGGGGACAGCAATGAAAAACTGTTTTTT
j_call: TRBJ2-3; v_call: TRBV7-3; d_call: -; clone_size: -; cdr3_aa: CASSPDPSTDTQYF; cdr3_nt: TGTGCCAGCAGCCCCGACCCGAGCACAGATACGCAGTATTTT
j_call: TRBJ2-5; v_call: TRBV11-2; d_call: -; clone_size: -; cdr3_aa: CASHGGETQYF; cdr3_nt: TGTGCCAGCCATGGGGGAGAGACCCAGTACTTC
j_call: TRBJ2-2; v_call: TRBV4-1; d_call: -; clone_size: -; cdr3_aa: CASSQDPGTGELFF; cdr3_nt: TGCGCCAGCAGCCAAGACCCAGGCACCGGGGAGCTGTTTTTT
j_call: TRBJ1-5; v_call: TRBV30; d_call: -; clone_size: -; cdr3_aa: CAWKGGNNQPQHF; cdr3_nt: TGTGCCTGGAAGGGAGGGAACAATCAGCCCCAGCATTTT
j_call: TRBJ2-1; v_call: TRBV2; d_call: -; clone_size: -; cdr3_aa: CASTVGGSYNEQFF; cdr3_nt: TGTGCCAGCACGGTTGGGGGATCCTACAATGAGCAGTTCTTC
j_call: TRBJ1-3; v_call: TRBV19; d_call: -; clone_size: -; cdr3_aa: CASGKIPQGLGGNTIYF; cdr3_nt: TGTGCCAGTGGAAAAATACCTCAGGGGTTGGGTGGAAACACCATATATTTT
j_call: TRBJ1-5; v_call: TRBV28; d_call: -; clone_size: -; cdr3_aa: CASSLNRGPQHF; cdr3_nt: TGTGCCAGCAGCCTCAACCGAGGGCCCCAGCATTTT
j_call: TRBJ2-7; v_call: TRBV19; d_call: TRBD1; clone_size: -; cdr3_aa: CASSPRDRASYEQYF; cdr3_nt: TGTGCCAGTAGTCCTAGGGACAGGGCCTCCTACGAGCAGTACTTC
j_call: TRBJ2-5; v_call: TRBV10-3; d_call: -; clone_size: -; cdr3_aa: CAISDNESGKETQYF; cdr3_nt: TGTGCCATCAGTGACAACGAGTCGGGTAAAGAGACCCAGTACTTC
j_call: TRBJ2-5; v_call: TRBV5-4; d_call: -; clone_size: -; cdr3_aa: CASSLAVGEETQYF; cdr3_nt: TGTGCCAGCAGCCTGGCTGTCGGAGAGGAGACCCAGTACTTC
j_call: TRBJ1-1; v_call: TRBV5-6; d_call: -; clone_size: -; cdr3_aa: CASSLAGVANTEAFF; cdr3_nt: TGTGCCAGCAGCTTGGCCGGGGTCGCGAACACTGAAGCTTTCTTT
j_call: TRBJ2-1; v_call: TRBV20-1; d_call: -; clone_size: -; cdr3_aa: CSARAYNEQFF; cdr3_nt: TGCAGTGCTAGGGCCTACAATGAGCAGTTCTTC
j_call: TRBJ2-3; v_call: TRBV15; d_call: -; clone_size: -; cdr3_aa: CATSSKFTVEDTQYF; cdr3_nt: TGTGCCACCAGCAGCAAGTTCACCGTAGAGGATACGCAGTATTTT
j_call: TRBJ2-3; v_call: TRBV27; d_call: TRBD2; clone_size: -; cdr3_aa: CASSGGLAGGPKLTDTQYF; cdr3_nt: TGTGCCAGCAGTGGTGGACTAGCGGGAGGGCCGAAACTCACAGATACGCAGTATTTT
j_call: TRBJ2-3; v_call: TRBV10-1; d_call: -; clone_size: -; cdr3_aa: CASSRTVNADTQYF; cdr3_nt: TGCGCCAGCAGTAGGACAGTAAACGCAGATACGCAGTATTTT
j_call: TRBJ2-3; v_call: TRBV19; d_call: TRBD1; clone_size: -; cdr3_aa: CASSFWDRDTQYF; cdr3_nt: TGTGCCAGTAGTTTCTGGGACAGAGATACGCAGTATTTT
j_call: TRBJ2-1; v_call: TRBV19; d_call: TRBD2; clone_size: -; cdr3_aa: CASSIIDTGGGEQFF; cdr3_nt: TGTGCCAGTAGTATAATAGATACGGGGGGAGGTGAGCAGTTCTTC
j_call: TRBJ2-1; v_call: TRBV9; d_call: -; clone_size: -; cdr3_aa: CASSVGSVSYNEQFF; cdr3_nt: TGTGCCAGCAGCGTAGGCAGCGTAAGCTACAATGAGCAGTTCTTC
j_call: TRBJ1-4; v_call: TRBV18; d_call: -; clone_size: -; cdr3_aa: CASRREPTEKLFF; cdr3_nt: TGTGCCAGCCGAAGGGAACCGACGGAAAAACTGTTTTTT
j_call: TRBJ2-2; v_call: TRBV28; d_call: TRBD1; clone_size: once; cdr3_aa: CASTRQGSNTGELFF; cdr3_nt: TGTGCCAGCACGCGACAGGGATCGAACACCGGGGAGCTGTTTTTT
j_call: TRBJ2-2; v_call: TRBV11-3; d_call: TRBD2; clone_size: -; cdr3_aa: CASSLDLGLAGDAGELFF; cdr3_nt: TGTGCCAGCAGCTTAGATCTCGGACTAGCGGGAGATGCCGGGGAGCTGTTTTTT
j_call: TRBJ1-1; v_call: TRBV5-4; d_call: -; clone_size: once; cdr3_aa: CASSPTGRDTEAFF; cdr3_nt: TGTGCCAGCAGCCCAACCGGGAGGGACACTGAAGCTTTCTTT
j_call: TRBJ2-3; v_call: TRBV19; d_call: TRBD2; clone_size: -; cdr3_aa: CASSKGLAGVVSTDTQYF; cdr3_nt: TGTGCCAGTAGTAAAGGACTAGCGGGAGTTGTGAGCACAGATACGCAGTATTTT
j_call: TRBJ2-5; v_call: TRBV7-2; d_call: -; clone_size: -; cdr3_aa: CASSRDDQETQYF; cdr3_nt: TGTGCCAGCAGTCGGGACGATCAAGAGACCCAGTACTTC
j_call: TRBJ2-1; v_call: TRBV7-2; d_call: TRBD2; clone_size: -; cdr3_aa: CASSSGGIRYNEQFF; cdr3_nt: TGTGCCAGCAGCTCCGGGGGGATCCGCTACAATGAGCAGTTCTTC
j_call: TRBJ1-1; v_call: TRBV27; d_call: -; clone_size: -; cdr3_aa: CASSLRDGNTEAFF; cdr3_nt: TGTGCCAGCAGTTTAAGGGACGGTAACACTGAAGCTTTCTTT